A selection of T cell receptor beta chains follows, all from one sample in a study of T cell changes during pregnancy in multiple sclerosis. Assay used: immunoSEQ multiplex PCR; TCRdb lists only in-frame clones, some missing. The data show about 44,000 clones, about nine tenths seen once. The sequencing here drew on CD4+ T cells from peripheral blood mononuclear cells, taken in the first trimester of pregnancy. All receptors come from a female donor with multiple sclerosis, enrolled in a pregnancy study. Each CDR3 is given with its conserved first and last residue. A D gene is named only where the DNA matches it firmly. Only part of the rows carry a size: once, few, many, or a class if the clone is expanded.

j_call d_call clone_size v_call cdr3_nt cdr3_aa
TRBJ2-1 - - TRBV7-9 TGTGCCAGCAGCCCAAAAATCGGGCAGGGCACCTACAATGAGCAGTTCTTC CASSPKIGQGTYNEQFF
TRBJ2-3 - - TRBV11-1 TGTGCCAGCAGCGCAAAGGGTAGGGGGTCAGATACGCAGTATTTT CASSAKGRGSDTQYF
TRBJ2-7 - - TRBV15 TGTGCCACCAGCAAAGCTGGGTTAGTAGCGGACTCCTACGAGCAGTACTTC CATSKAGLVADSYEQYF
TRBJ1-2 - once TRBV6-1 TGTGCCAGCAGTGAAGGGAACATGCGGGGCTACACCTTC CASSEGNMRGYTF
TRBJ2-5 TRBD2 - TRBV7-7 TGTGCTAGCAGCTTAGCGGGTCCCGGCCCGGGGGAGACCCAGTACTTC CASSLAGPGPGETQYF
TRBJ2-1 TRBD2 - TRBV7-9 TGTGCCAGCAGGGTAGCGGGAGGTAATAATGAGCAGTTCTTC CASRVAGGNNEQFF
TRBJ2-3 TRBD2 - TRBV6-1 TGTGCCAGCAGTGCCAGCGGGAGGGCCTCTCACAGCACAGATACGCAGTATTTT CASSASGRASHSTDTQYF
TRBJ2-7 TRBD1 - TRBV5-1 TGCGCCAGCAGCCCCCGGACAGGGGGGACCTACGAGCAGTACTTC CASSPRTGGTYEQYF
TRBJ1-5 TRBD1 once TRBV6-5 TGTGCCAGCAGTCCAGGGGGACAGCAGCCCCAGCATTTT CASSPGGQQPQHF
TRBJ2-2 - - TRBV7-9 TGTGCCAGCAGCTTAATTGGACTGGGGGAGCTGTTTTTT CASSLIGLGELFF
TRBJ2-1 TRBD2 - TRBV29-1 TGCAGCGCAACAGCCGGGACTAGCCGATACAATGAGCAGTTCTTC CSATAGTSRYNEQFF
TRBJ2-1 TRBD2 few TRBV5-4 TGTGCCAGCGCGGCTAGCGGGAGGGCCAATGAGCAGTTCTTC CASAASGRANEQFF
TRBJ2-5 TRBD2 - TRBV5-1 TGCGCCAGCAGCTTAACACTAGGGACTAGTCAAGAGACCCAGTACTTC CASSLTLGTSQETQYF
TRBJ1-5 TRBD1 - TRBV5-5 TGTGCCAGCAGCCTGACAGGGGGTGATAGCAATCAGCCCCAGCATTTT CASSLTGGDSNQPQHF
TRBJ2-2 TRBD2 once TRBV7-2 TGTGCCAGCAGCTTAGGGACTAGCGGCACCGGGGAGCTGTTTTTT CASSLGTSGTGELFF
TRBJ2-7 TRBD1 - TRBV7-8 TGTGCCAGCGCAAACCAGGACAGGGGCTCCTACGAGCAGTACTTC CASANQDRGSYEQYF
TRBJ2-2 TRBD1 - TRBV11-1 TGTGCCAGCAGCCTCGGGACAGCCGACACCGGGGAGCTGTTTTTT CASSLGTADTGELFF
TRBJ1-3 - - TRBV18 TGTGCCAGCTCACCATTGCAGGGTGCGGACACCATATATTTT CASSPLQGADTIYF
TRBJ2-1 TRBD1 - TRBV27 TGTGCCAGCAGCCCAGGACAGGGCCACAATGAGCAGTTCTTC CASSPGQGHNEQFF
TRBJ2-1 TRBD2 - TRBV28 TGTGCCAGCAGTTTCTTGGGCGGGAGCTCCTACAATGAGCAGTTCTTC CASSFLGGSSYNEQFF
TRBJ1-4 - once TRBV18 TGTGCCAGCTCACCCACGTGGGGCGGTGAAAAACTGTTTTTT CASSPTWGGEKLFF
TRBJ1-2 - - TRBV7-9 TGTGCCAGCAGCTTAGGCCCGGGGGGGAATGGCTACACCTTC CASSLGPGGNGYTF
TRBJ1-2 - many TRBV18 TGTGCCAGCGCCAAAGGAGATTATGGCTACACCTTC CASAKGDYGYTF
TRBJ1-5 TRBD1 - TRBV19 TGTGCCAGTAGTGCCGGGACAGGGGGTCAGCCCCAGCATTTT CASSAGTGGQPQHF
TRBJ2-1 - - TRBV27 TGTGCCAGCAGTTCACCCGGGAGTAGGGCCTACAATGAGCAGTTCTTC CASSSPGSRAYNEQFF
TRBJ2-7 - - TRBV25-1 TGTGCCAGCAGTGAGACCGGGACTTACTACGAGCAGTACTTC CASSETGTYYEQYF
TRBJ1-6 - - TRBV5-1 TGCGCCAGCAGCTTGGTGTCCCGGGATAATTCACCCCTCCACTTT CASSLVSRDNSPLHF
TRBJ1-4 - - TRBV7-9 TGTGCCAGCAGCTTAGCCGCGTCAACAACTAATGAAAAACTGTTTTTT CASSLAASTTNEKLFF
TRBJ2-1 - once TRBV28 TGTGCCAGCAGTTTATTATCCCTCCGGCAGTTCTTC CASSLLSLRQFF
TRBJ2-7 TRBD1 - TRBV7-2 TGTGCCAGCACCCCCGGGACAGGGTCTTACGAGCAGTACTTC CASTPGTGSYEQYF
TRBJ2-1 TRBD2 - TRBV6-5 TGTGCCAGCAGTCAACTAGCGGGACCCTACAATGAGCAGTTCTTC CASSQLAGPYNEQFF
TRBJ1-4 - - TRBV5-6 TGTGCCAGCAGCTTAGGCAGTTTTGGCTATCGGGGTGAAAAACTGTTTTTT CASSLGSFGYRGEKLFF
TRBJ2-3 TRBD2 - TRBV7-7 TGTGCTAGCAGCCCAACTAGCGGGAGCACAGATACGCAGTATTTT CASSPTSGSTDTQYF
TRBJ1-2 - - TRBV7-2 TGTGCCAGCAGCTTAGCACAGGGTAACTATGGCTACACCTTC CASSLAQGNYGYTF
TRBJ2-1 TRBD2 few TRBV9 TGTGCCAGCAGCGTAGGCCAGCGGGAGGGCCTGCAGTACAATGAGCAGTTCTTC CASSVGQREGLQYNEQFF
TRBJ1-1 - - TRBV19 TGTGCCAGTAGTATGGGGGGGGAGAACACTGAAGCTTTCTTT CASSMGGENTEAFF
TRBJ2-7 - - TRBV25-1 TGTGCCAGCAGTGAAGGAGGGAGTCTGAGGTACGAGCAGTACTTC CASSEGGSLRYEQYF
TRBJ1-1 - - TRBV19 TGTGCCAGTAGTATCGCAGTGGGAGCTGAAGCTTTCTTT CASSIAVGAEAFF
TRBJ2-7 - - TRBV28 TGTGCCAGCAGTTTATCGGGGATTTACGAGCAGTACTTC CASSLSGIYEQYF
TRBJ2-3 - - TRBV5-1 TGCGCCAGCAGGAGCGCAGATACGCAGTATTTT CASRSADTQYF
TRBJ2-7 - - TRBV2 TGTGCCAGCTTGGGGGACTTGCACTACGAGCAGTACTTC CASLGDLHYEQYF
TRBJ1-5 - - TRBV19 TGTGCCAGTAGGCAGTCGTACAATCAGCCCCAGCATTTT CASRQSYNQPQHF
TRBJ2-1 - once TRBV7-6 TGTGCCAGCAGCGCCAAGGGGGGGGAGGGGCAGTTCTTC CASSAKGGEGQFF
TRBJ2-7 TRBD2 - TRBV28 TGTGCCAGCAGTTTATTGGCCGCGGGAGGAGGTGAGCAGTACTTC CASSLLAAGGGEQYF
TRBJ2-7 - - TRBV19 TGTGCCAGTAGTATGGGGGCAGGGGCTCAGAACTCCTACGAGCAGTACTTC CASSMGAGAQNSYEQYF
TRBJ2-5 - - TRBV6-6 TGTGCCAGCAGTTCTCCACTGGTCCAAGAGACCCAGTACTTC CASSSPLVQETQYF
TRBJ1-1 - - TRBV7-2 TGTGCCAGCAGCTTAGGAGCGGTGGGCAGCATCATGGGCACTGAAGCTTTCTTT CASSLGAVGSIMGTEAFF
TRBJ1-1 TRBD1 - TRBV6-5 TGTGCCAGCAGGAGACAGGGTGAGAACACTGAAGCTTTCTTT CASRRQGENTEAFF